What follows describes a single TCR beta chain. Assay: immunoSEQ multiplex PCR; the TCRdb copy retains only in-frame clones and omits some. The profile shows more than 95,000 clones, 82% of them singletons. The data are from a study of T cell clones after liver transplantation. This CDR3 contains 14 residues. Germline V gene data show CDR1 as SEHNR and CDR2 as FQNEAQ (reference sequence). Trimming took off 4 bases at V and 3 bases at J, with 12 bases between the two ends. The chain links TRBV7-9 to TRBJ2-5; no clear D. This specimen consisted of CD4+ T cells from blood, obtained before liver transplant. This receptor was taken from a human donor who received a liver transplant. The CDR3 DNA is TGTGCCAGCAGCTCCAATACGTTGGAAGAGACCCAGTACTTC. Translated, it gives CASSSNTLEETQYF.